Presented here are 20 T cell receptor beta chains from one specimen sequenced in a study of shared clonotypes between healthy human individuals. Generated by immunoSEQ multiplex PCR, the TCRdb table keeps only in-frame clones and is missing some. The data contain 330,000 or so clones, more than 60% of them singletons. Sequencing input: memory CD4+ T cells sorted from blood. Documented subset: CD45RA-negative fraction. All receptors derive from a man in his thirties or forties in good health.

The chain recombines TRBV6-1 with TRBJ2-7; D may be TRBD1 or TRBD2 (6 bases each). The length of the CDR3 is 14 residues. Deletions cut 4 bases from V and 1 base from J, with 11 bases between. Germline V lookup: CDR1 MNHNS, CDR2 SASEGT. The CDR3 reads CASSVGGASYEQYF. The CDR3 nucleotides are TGTGCCAGCAGTGTCGGGGGCGCATCCTACGAGCAGTACTTC.

This clone occurred a few times. The chain recombines TRBV6-5 with TRBJ2-7; D is undetermined. Germline loops: CDR1 MNHEY, CDR2 SVGAGI. Between the trimmed V and J ends, which lost 5 bases and 3 bases, there was a span of 5 bases. The length of the CDR3 is 11 residues. The CDR3 DNA reads TGTGCCAGCAGTACCAACTACGAGCAGTACTTC. Its protein product is CASSTNYEQYF.

The CDR3 region is CASSPGLSSSGANVLTF. The CDR3 nucleotides are TGTGCCAGCTCCCCCGGACTCAGTAGCTCTGGGGCCAACGTCCTGACTTTC. The genes are TRBV18 and TRBJ2-6; a possible D gene is TRBD2 (5 bases). This CDR3 has 17 residues. Germline-derived CDR1 and CDR2 are KGHSH and LQKENI. V lost 6 bases and J lost 0, with 15 bases in between.

Regarding this clone: Other DNA sequences in the same sample also yield this CDR3. The CDR3 reads CASSQDLGSEQYF. The CDR3 nucleotides read TGTGCCAGCAGCCAAGATCTAGGTTCCGAGCAGTACTTC. This sequence joins TRBV14 and TRBJ2-7; D uncertain. Germline V gene data show CDR1 as SGHDN and CDR2 as FVKESK. This CDR3 spans 13 amino acids. The V and J ends lost 0 bases and 6 bases respectively, with 9 bases between them.

The rearrangement links TRBV13 to TRBJ2-1; 14 bases fit TRBD2. Germline values: CDR1 PRHDT, CDR2 FYEKMQ (reference sequence). CDR3 size: 13 residues. Losses at the gene ends were 5 bases for V and 9 bases for J; bases not matched to a gene: 0. The DNA of the CDR3 is TGTGCCAGCAGCGGACTAGCGGGAGGTGAGCAGTTCTTC. Its translation is CASSGLAGGEQFF.

This rearrangement joins TRBV25-1 to TRBJ2-1, with 12 bases that match TRBD1. This CDR3 contains 15 residues. The V gene's germline CDR1 is MGHDK and CDR2 SYGVNS. V was clipped by 4 bases and J by 7 bases; unmatched bases: 5. In DNA form, the CDR3 reads TGTGCCAGCAGTGTCCGGGACAGGGGGCTTAATGAGCAGTTCTTC. Translation gives CASSVRDRGLNEQFF.

The V and J genes are TRBV7-2 and TRBJ1-2; D may be TRBD1 (6 bases). CDR3 length equals 13 residues. Germline CDR1 reads SGHTA; CDR2 reads FQGNSA. The germline V and J ends were trimmed by 1 base and 6 bases, with 9 bases remaining between them. CDR3 residues: CASSLGGRDGYTF. The DNA of the CDR3 is TGTGCCAGCAGCTTAGGGGGGCGGGATGGCTACACCTTC. The full variable domain, in which reference TRBV7-2 and TRBJ1-2 provide the parts outside the CDR3, is GAGVSQSPSNKVTEKGKDVELRCDPISGHTALYWYRQSLGQGLEFLIYFQGNSAPDKSGLPSDRFSAERTGGSVSTLTIQRTQQEDSAVYLCASSLGGRDGYTFGSGTRLTVV.

The chain has TRBV11-2 and TRBJ2-5, with no clear D. CDR3 size: 12 residues. Between the trimmed V and J ends, which lost 2 bases and 5 bases, there was a span of 6 bases. The germline V gene encodes CDR1 SGHAT and CDR2 FQNNGV. The CDR3 DNA sequence: TGTGCCAGCAGCTTAATGCGGGAGACCCAGTACTTC. It yields the protein CASSLMRETQYF.

This clone was seen only once. Different DNA sequences within this sample yield the same CDR3. This sequence joins TRBV5-4 and TRBJ2-1; D remains unclear. The CDR3 totals 16 residues. Trimming stripped 0 bases from V and 0 bases from J, with 10 bases between. Germline V gene sequence: CDR1 SGHNT, CDR2 YYREEE (reference sequence). CDR3 residues: CASSLVPKSSYNEQFF. The CDR3 region has the DNA TGTGCCAGCAGCTTGGTTCCAAAGAGCTCCTACAATGAGCAGTTCTTC.

This clone was counted only a few times. V is TRBV5-1 and J is TRBJ2-1; 11 bases fit TRBD2. This CDR3 contains 19 residues. Germline-derived CDR1 and CDR2 are SGHRS and YFSETQ. Trimming at V came to 3 bases and at J to 0 bases, leaving 11 bases not matched to a gene. The CDR3: CASSSGLAVLTSSYNEQFF. The CDR3 nucleotides read TGCGCCAGCAGCTCGGGACTAGCGGTACTTACGAGCTCCTACAATGAGCAGTTCTTC.

This chain uses TRBV5-1 with TRBJ2-1; D not resolved. CDR1 is SGHRS and CDR2 is YFSETQ in the germline V gene. V lost 3 bases and J 0 bases, leaving 7 bases between the germline ends. This CDR3 is 14 amino acids long. The CDR3 coding sequence is TGCGCCAGCAGCTCCTCTAGCTCCTACAATGAGCAGTTCTTC. Translated: CASSSSSSYNEQFF.

Many counts were recorded for this clone. V usage is TRBV5-5 and J usage is TRBJ2-6; D unresolved. Germline-derived CDR1 and CDR2 are SGHKS and YYEKEE (reference sequence). V gave up 0 bases and J gave up 2 bases, with 9 bases separating them. The CDR3 has 16 residues. The CDR3 DNA sequence: TGTGCCAGCAGCTTGGGATGGGGTACTGGGGCCAACGTCCTGACTTTC. Translated: CASSLGWGTGANVLTF. The variable domain in full, completed from reference TRBV5-5 and TRBJ2-6, reads DAGVTQSPTHLIKTRGQQVTLRCSPISGHKSVSWYQQVLGQGPQFIFQYYEKEERGRGNFPDRFSARQFPNYSSELNVNALLLGDSALYLCASSLGWGTGANVLTFGAGSRLTVL.

This sequence joins TRBV6-6 and TRBJ2-7; TRBD2 agrees at 12 bases. This CDR3 is built from 15 residues. Germline V CDR1 and CDR2: MNHNY, SVGAGI (reference sequence). Trimming at V came to 3 bases and at J to 3 bases, leaving 3 bases not matched to a gene. CDR3 in amino acids: CASSYATSGSYEQYF. The CDR3 DNA reads TGTGCCAGCAGTTATGCGACTAGCGGGAGCTACGAGCAGTACTTC.

This clone was counted between two and nine times. V gene TRBV5-8 combines with J gene TRBJ1-1; 10 bases agree with TRBD1. With 7 bases clipped from V and 1 base from J, the junction kept 13 bases outside the gene matches. The CDR3 has 17 amino acids. Germline loops: CDR1 SGHTS, CDR2 YDEGEE. In nucleotides, the CDR3 is TGTGCCAGCGGAAAAAGAGACAGGGGGCTTCGGAACACTGAAGCTTTCTTT. Its translation: CASGKRDRGLRNTEAFF.

The rearrangement links TRBV7-2 to TRBJ2-1, with D perhaps being TRBD1 or TRBD2 (5 bases each). Trimming removed 7 bases at V and 0 bases at J, with 16 bases between. Germline V gene sequence: CDR1 SGHTA, CDR2 FQGNSA. The CDR3 loop spans 16 amino acids. The CDR3 DNA follows: TGTGCCAGCACCTTTTCCGGGGCGAGCTCCTACAATGAGCAGTTCTTC. Amino acid sequence: CASTFSGASSYNEQFF.

The chain carries TRBV11-3 and TRBJ2-4; 8 nucleotides agree with TRBD1. The CDR3 is 13 residues long. V lost 5 bases, J lost 10 bases, and 7 bases stayed unmatched. The germline CDR1 and CDR2 sequences are SGHNT and YENEEA. The CDR3 bases are TGTGCCAGCAGCAGACGGACAGGGAGTATTCAGTACTTC. Translating gives CASSRRTGSIQYF.

The genes are TRBV27 and TRBJ2-3; D call uncertain. Per germline, CDR1 MNHEY and CDR2 SMNVEV (reference sequence). The CDR3 covers 16 residues. Trimming removed 0 bases from V and 2 bases from J, with 12 bases in between. The CDR3 loop reads CASSLSNAVTTDTQYF. The DNA for the CDR3 is TGTGCCAGCAGTTTATCCAACGCCGTTACCACAGATACGCAGTATTTT.

V usage is TRBV30 and J usage is TRBJ1-1; 8 bases match TRBD1. V trimming: 5 bases; J trimming: 5 bases; junction bases outside the gene matches: 13. Per germline, CDR1 GTSNPN and CDR2 SVGIG (reference sequence). This CDR3 contains 15 residues. CDR3 amino acids: CAWGRTGTGRTEAFF. For the CDR3, the DNA is TGTGCCTGGGGAAGGACAGGGACGGGGAGGACTGAAGCTTTCTTT.

V gene TRBV7-2 combines with J gene TRBJ1-5; TRBD1 is a possible D gene (5 bases). The germline gives CDR1 SGHTA, CDR2 FQGNSA. Trimming stripped 5 bases from V and 2 bases from J, with 10 bases between. CDR3 size: 14 residues. CDR3: CASSPTGGNQPQHF. CDR3 coding DNA: TGTGCCAGCAGCCCGACGGGGGGCAATCAGCCCCAGCATTTT.

The chain couples TRBV5-1 to TRBJ2-2, with 7 positions matching TRBD1. Looked up from germline, CDR1 is SGHRS and CDR2 is YFSETQ. The CDR3 is 15 residues long. With V trimmed by 4 bases and J by 9 bases, 12 bases remained unmatched. DNA for the CDR3: TGCGCCAGCAGCCCTACAGGGGCTGGGGGCCGGGAGCTGTTTTTT. Amino acid sequence: CASSPTGAGGRELFF. The variable domain in full, with the rest retrieved from reference TRBV5-1 and TRBJ2-2, is KAGVTQTPRYLIKTRGQQVTLSCSPISGHRSVSWYQQTPGQGLQFLFEYFSETQRNKGNFPGRFSGRQFSNSRSEMNVSTLELGDSALYLCASSPTGAGGRELFFGEGSRLTVL.